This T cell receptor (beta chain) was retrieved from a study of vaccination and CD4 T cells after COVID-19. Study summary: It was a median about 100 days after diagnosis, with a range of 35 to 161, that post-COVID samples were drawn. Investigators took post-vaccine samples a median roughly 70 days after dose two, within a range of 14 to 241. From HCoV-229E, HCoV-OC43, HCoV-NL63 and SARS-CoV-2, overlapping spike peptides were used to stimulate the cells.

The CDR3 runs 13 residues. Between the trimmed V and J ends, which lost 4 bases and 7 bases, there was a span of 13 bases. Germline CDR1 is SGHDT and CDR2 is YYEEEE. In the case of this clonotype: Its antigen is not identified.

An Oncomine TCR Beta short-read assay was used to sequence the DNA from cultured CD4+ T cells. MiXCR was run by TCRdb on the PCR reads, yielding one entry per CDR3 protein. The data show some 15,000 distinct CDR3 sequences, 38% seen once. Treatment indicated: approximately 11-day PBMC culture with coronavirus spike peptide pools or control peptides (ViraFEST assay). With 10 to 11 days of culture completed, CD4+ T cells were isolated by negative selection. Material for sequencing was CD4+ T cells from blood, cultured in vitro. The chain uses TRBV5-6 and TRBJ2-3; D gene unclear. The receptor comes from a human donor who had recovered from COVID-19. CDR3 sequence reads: CASSVPTPNTQYF. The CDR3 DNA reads TGTGCCAGCAGCGTACCAACCCCCAATACGCAGTATTTT.